This T cell receptor beta chain was obtained from a study of T cells in Graves' hyperthyroidism and ophthalmopathy. Study as a whole: Before treatment of any kind, peripheral blood was taken at initial diagnosis.

Study results and limitations: Ophthalmopathy was model-predicted a median about 6.7 months pre-onset.

This clonotype showed up just a few times. Its cognate antigen is unknown. Using RNA transcripts as the source, TCR beta CDR3 regions were amplified. HTBI primers were the set used in a first-round RT-PCR of the TCR CDR3. TCRdb passed the multiplex PCR reads through MiXCR, listing each CDR3 protein once. Among around 400,000 distinct CDR3 sequences, 20% to 25% were seen once, and the ten largest hold roughly 70%. The specimen sequenced was blood. The clonotype originates from a man over 45 with Graves' hyperthyroidism.

The CDR3 nucleotides are TGTGCCAGCAGCCAATCGGAACAGCCCCAGCATTTT. Its protein is CASSQSEQPQHF. The V call is TRBV3-1, the J call TRBJ1-5; D gene unclear. Germline CDR1 and CDR2: LGHDT and YNNKEL (reference sequence). Trimming cost V 2 bases and J 7 bases, with 6 bases left between them. This CDR3 comprises 12 residues.